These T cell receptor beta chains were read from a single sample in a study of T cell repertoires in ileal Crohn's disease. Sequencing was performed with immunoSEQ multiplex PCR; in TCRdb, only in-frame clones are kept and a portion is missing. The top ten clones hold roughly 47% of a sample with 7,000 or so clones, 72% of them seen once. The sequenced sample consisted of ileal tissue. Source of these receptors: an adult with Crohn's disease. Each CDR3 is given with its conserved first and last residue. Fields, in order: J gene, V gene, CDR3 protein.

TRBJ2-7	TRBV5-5	CASSFRLGSLSGEQYF
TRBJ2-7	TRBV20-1	CSAMSEQYF
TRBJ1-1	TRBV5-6	CASRAAGLSPEAFF
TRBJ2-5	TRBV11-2	CASSPRPLAETQYF
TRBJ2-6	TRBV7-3	CASSSTGLNSGANVLTF
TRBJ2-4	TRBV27	CASRTGQNIQYF
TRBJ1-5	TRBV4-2	CASSQAGGIDQPQHF
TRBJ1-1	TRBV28	CASTLSGGTTEAFF
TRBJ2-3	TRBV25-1	CASSDRQGAFDTQYF
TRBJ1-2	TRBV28	CASRAHSGDYGYTF
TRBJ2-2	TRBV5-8	CASSLGSRFTGELFF
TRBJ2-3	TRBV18	CASSPQGANTDTQYF
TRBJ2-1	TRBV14	CASSQDLLKNEQFF
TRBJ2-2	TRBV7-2	CASRRDRASHTGELFF
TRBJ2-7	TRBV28	CASSLGGQGLYEQYF
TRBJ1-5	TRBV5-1	CASSLGPTGRNQPQHF
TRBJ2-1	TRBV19	CASSILTGGSYNEQFF
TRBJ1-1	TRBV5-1	CASARTVTNTEAFF
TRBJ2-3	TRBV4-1	CASSQGGSDTQYF
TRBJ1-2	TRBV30	CASPRVGVGGYTF
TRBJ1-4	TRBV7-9	CASSLASLGRGNEKLFF
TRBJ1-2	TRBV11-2	CASSSVGGGKGYTF
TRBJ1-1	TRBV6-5	CASRPSGTTLGAFF
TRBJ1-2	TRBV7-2	CASSPRTGAHYGYTF
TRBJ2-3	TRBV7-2	CASRVTDTQYF
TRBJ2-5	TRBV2	CARGVPGGTQYF
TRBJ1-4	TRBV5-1	CASSWQGQGNEKLFF
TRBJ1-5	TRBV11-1	CASSLQEGQPQHF
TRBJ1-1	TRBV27	CASSLDSLTEAFF
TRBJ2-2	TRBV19	CATVGDNTGELFF
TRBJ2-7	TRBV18	CASSRDNYEQYF
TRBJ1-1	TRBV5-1	CASRDSGMNTEAFF
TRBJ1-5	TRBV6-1	CASSQGTQPQHF
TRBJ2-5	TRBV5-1	CASSLDGGQKTQYF
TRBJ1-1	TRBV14	CASSHFLNTEAFF
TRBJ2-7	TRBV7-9	CASVGQSSYEQYF
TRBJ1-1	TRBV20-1	CSASTGTKAFF
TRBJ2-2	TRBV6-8	CASSAYGTGELFF
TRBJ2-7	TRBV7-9	CASSWSGQDEQYF
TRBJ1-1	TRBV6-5	CASSEARRAFF
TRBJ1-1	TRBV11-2	CASSFGRGRVDTEAFF
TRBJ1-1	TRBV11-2	CASSLVKQGVTSTEAFF
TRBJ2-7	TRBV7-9	CASSPEEGLAGGYEQYF
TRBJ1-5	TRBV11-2	CASSRGRENQPQHF
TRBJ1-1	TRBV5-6	CASSLMTNTEAFF
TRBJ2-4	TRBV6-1	CASSGHRGMAKNIQYF
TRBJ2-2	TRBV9	CASSRIAGGRTGELFF
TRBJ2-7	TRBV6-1	CAASLRDYEQYF
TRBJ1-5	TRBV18	CASSPSQRGNEPQHF
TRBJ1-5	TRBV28	CASSLRHGGNQPQHF